Listed here is a single TCR beta chain. Trimming removed 2 bases at V and 2 bases at J, with 10 bases between. The CDR3 is 14 residues long. CDR1 MNHEY and CDR2 SVGAGI come from the germline V gene. The protocol was immunoSEQ multiplex PCR, while the TCRdb copy is restricted to in-frame clones and leaves out a portion. The sample lists 150,000 to 200,000 clones, 85% to 95% seen once, with approximately 1.5% in the top ten. These data are taken from a study of control samples from healthy donors and cancer patients. The receptor's source is a woman aged 18-29 years in good health. The chain links TRBV6-5 to TRBJ2-7; TRBD1 is a possible D gene (5 bases). Sequenced: blood. The CDR3: CASSYVGQAYEQYF. CDR3 coding DNA: TGTGCCAGCAGTTACGTAGGACAAGCCTACGAGCAGTACTTC.